Sequencing of this T cell receptor (beta chain) was carried out in a study of blood T cell repertoires in COVID-19. Looking at the study overall: T cells, B-cell-depleted T cells, or PBMCs provided the cDNA or gDNA that served as material.

Authors' processing steps: Estimated nucleated cell counts came from reference gene primer amplification. Profiling relied on immunoSEQ multiplex PCR, and the TCRdb table lists in-frame clones only, not all of them. The DNA gave D and trimming, while V, J and clone size come from that table. The data show 150,000 or so clones, approximately 87% seen once. The CDR3 runs 16 residues. Germline V gives CDR1 MNHEY, CDR2 SVGEGT. V was cut by 2 bases and J by 6 bases, with 19 bases left in between. The chain carries TRBV6-2 or TRBV6-3 and TRBJ1-2; no reliable D call. The source of this sequence is a man older than 75 with acute or convalescent COVID-19. Sequencing was done on a sample of peripheral blood. This CDR3 reads CASSYQMGPKSHGYTF. For the CDR3, the DNA is TGTGCCAGCAGTTACCAGATGGGCCCCAAATCCCATGGCTACACCTTC.